This T cell receptor (beta chain) was documented in a study of tissue T cells after allogeneic stem cell transplantation. Findings and limits, study-wide: Motif-based clustering found tissue-specific repertoire signatures shared across patients, though few clones were shared. Some tissue clones might be persisting host cells; their alloreactivity or antigen specificity was not determined. In patients and mice, blood and spleen missed much of tissue repertoire.

V lost 6 bases and J lost 4; bases outside the gene matches: 4. Germline V lookup: CDR1 SGHNT, CDR2 YENEEA. The CDR3 covers 14 residues. In the case of this clone: The antigen is undetermined.

Sequencing of TCRbeta CDR3 at survey depth gave sequences and template counts. Method: immunoSEQ multiplex PCR; TCRdb's copy keeps in-frame clones and lacks some. The sample contains some 4,900 clones, roughly 69% of which appear only once. The sample here was tissue from the colon, taken at autopsy. This chain connects TRBV11-3 to TRBJ2-7; TRBD2 agrees at 12 bases. This clonotype was sampled from a female donor over 55 with lung cancer. CDR3 amino acids: CASSRTSGRYEQYF. Written as DNA, the CDR3 is TGTGCCAGCAGTCGTACTAGCGGGAGGTACGAGCAGTACTTC.